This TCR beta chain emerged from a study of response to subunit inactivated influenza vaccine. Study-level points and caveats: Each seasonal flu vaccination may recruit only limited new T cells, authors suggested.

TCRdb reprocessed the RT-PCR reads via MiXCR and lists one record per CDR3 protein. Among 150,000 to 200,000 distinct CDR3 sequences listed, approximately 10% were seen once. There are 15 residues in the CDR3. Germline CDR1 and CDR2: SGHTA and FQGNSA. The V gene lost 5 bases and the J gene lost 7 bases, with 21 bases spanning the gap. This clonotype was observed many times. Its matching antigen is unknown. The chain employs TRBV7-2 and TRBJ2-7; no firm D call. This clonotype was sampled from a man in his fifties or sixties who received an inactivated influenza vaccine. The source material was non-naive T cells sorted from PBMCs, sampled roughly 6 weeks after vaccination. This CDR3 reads CASSPPPGLSREQYF. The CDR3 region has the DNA TGTGCCAGCAGCCCTCCCCCGGGTCTTTCGAGGGAGCAGTACTTC.